Listed here are 6 T cell receptor beta chains from one sample, sequenced in a study of vaccination and CD4 T cells after COVID-19. Cultured CD4+ T-cell DNA underwent Oncomine TCR Beta short-read sequencing. MiXCR, run by TCRdb on the PCR reads, gives a single entry per CDR3 protein. The sample has 4,000 or so distinct CDR3 sequences, approximately 38% seen once. Treatment specified: 10-day PBMC culture with coronavirus spike peptide pools or control peptides (ViraFEST assay). Researchers collected the unexposed donor's CD4+ T cells before the COVID-19 pandemic (2011-2018). No antigen has been assigned to these receptors. Material: CD4+ T cells from blood, cultured in vitro. These receptors were collected from a human donor in good health.

J is TRBJ1-5 and V is TRBV24-1; D ambiguous. The V and J ends lost 12 bases and 4 bases respectively, with 18 bases between them. The CDR3 is made up of 14 amino acids. CDR1 KGHDR and CDR2 SFDVKD come from the germline V gene. CDR3 sequence reads: CAPPGFSPNQPQHF. The CDR3 DNA reads as TGTGCCCCCCCCGGGTTCTCACCAAATCAGCCCCAGCATTTT.

This clonotype was seen a few times. V and J are TRBV2 and TRBJ1-5, with D hard to call. Trimming removed 2 bases from V and 3 bases from J, with 5 bases in between. Germline loops: CDR1 SNHLY, CDR2 FYNNEI. CDR3 length equals 13 residues. The CDR3 protein is CASSEPNNQPQHF. The CDR3, as DNA: TGTGCCAGCAGTGAACCTAACAATCAGCCCCAGCATTTT.

The rearrangement joins TRBV6-4 to TRBJ2-1; 13 nucleotides match TRBD2. This CDR3 is built from 14 residues. Per the germline V gene, CDR1 is MRHNA and CDR2 is SNTAGT. V shed 4 bases and J 6 bases; nucleotides not matched to a gene: 0. The CDR3 nucleotides read TGTGCCAGCAGTGGACTAGCGGGGGGCAATGAGCAGTTCTTC. It codes for CASSGLAGGNEQFF.

The V gene is TRBV6-5, the J gene TRBJ1-2; 7 bases match TRBD1. Germline V gene sequence: CDR1 MNHEY, CDR2 SVGAGI. The CDR3 is made up of 15 amino acids. With 2 bases clipped from V and 0 bases from J, the junction kept 3 bases outside the gene matches. This CDR3 is CASSYGTATNYGYTF. For the CDR3, the DNA is TGTGCCAGCAGTTACGGGACAGCTACTAACTATGGCTACACCTTC.

This clonotype was seen a few times. V usage is TRBV25-1 and J usage is TRBJ1-2, with 7 nucleotides matching TRBD1. The V gene's germline CDR1 is MGHDK and CDR2 SYGVNS. This CDR3 has 13 residues. The junction had 3 bases not matched to a gene; V was cut back by 6 bases and J by 2 bases. The CDR3 loop reads CASRDRSNYGYTF. The CDR3 DNA is TGTGCCAGCAGGGACAGGTCAAACTATGGCTACACCTTC.

The chain uses TRBV6-4 and TRBJ2-1; 7 nucleotides line up with TRBD1. Germline V gene data show CDR1 as MRHNA and CDR2 as SNTAGT. This CDR3 has 15 amino acids. Trimming took 4 bases from V and 6 from J; bases not matched to a gene: 9. CDR3 region: CASSADPDRANEQFF. The CDR3 nucleotides are TGTGCCAGCAGTGCAGATCCTGACAGGGCCAATGAGCAGTTCTTC.